These 21 T cell receptor beta chains share one sample of origin, sequenced in a study of shared clonotypes between healthy human individuals. TCRdb's copy holds only in-frame clones and misses some; the assay was immunoSEQ multiplex PCR. The data contain about 1.5 million clones, under 99% of them singletons. Sample: naive CD4+ T cells sorted from blood. The subset denotes: CD45RA+ positively selected. All receptors derive from a man aged 25-40 years in good health.

The chain combines TRBV7-8 with TRBJ2-1, with 11 bases that match TRBD2. The length of the CDR3 is 14 residues. Unmatched junction bases numbered 5, after V lost 5 bases and J lost 8 bases. Germline V gene data show CDR1 as SGHVS and CDR2 as FQNEAQ. The CDR3: CASSHSGRADEQFF. The DNA for the CDR3 is TGTGCCAGCAGCCATAGCGGGAGGGCCGATGAGCAGTTCTTC.

This rearrangement joins TRBV7-9 to TRBJ1-4; the D is unclear. The V gene's germline CDR1 is SEHNR and CDR2 FQNEAQ (reference sequence). Trimming cost V 11 bases and J 4 bases, with 8 bases left between them. CDR3 length: 11 residues. The CDR3 sequence is CAAGGNEKLFF. Here the CDR3 DNA reads TGTGCCGCGGGAGGTAATGAAAAACTGTTTTTT.

The J gene is TRBJ2-3, the V gene TRBV13; D is unresolved. Germline values: CDR1 PRHDT, CDR2 FYEKMQ (reference sequence). V was trimmed by 5 bases and J by 5 bases, leaving 11 bases between them. This CDR3 is built from 13 residues. In DNA, the CDR3 is TGTGCCAGCAGCCCCCCTTCGGTAGATACGCAGTATTTT. It encodes CASSPPSVDTQYF.

V gene TRBV28 combines with J gene TRBJ1-1, with D unclear. Trimming cost V 7 bases and J 2 bases, with 17 bases left between them. The CDR3 extends over 15 amino acids. CDR1 and CDR2 (germline): MDHEN, SYDVKM. The CDR3 DNA is TGTGCCAGCACCTACTGGGGAGACTATAACACTGAAGCTTTCTTT. Amino acid sequence: CASTYWGDYNTEAFF.

The CDR3 bases are TGCGCCAGCAGCGCCTTCAGGGGGTGGGACGAGCAGTACTTC. Translating gives CASSAFRGWDEQYF. The chain combines TRBV5-1 with TRBJ2-7; the match to TRBD1 covers 7 bases. The J segment lost 5 bases and the V segment lost 4 bases, leaving 9 bases of the junction unmatched. CDR1 and CDR2 (germline): SGHRS, YFSETQ. The CDR3 has 14 residues.

This clone was detected only once. The chain employs TRBV19 and TRBJ1-3, with D hard to call. The CDR3 totals 14 residues. V lost 7 bases, J lost 0 bases, and 10 bases lay in between. The germline CDR1 and CDR2 sequences are LNHDA and SQIVND (reference sequence). CDR3 nucleotide sequence: TGTGCCAGTAATGTACCCAGCTCTGGAAACACCATATATTTT. Its protein is CASNVPSSGNTIYF.

The rearrangement joins TRBV15 to TRBJ2-7, with D possibly matching TRBD2 (6 bases). The length of the CDR3 is 15 residues. Trimming pared 0 bases from V and 4 bases from J, leaving 13 bases between. Germline loops: CDR1 LNHNV, CDR2 YYDKDF (reference sequence). Here the CDR3 reads CATSRDPASVYEQYF. The CDR3 region has the DNA TGTGCCACCAGCAGAGATCCTGCTAGCGTGTACGAGCAGTACTTC.

The genes are TRBV2 and TRBJ1-2; TRBD1 agrees at 12 bases. This CDR3 spans 13 amino acids. Germline CDR1 and CDR2: SNHLY and FYNNEI. J was trimmed by 8 bases and V by 6 bases; bases with no gene match: 4. The CDR3 DNA reads TGTGCCAGCAGGACGGGACAGGGGGCCGGCTACACCTTC. Translated, it gives CASRTGQGAGYTF.

The chain couples TRBV19 to TRBJ2-7, with 9 bases identical to TRBD2. The CDR3 contains 14 residues. Losses at the gene ends were 5 bases for V and 6 bases for J; bases not matched to a gene: 8. Germline values: CDR1 LNHDA, CDR2 SQIVND (reference sequence). For the CDR3, the DNA is TGTGCCAGTAGTGGGGGACTAGCATCGGGCGAGCAGTACTTC. It codes for CASSGGLASGEQYF.

The chain couples TRBV6-7 to TRBJ1-3; D gene unclear. TRBV6-7 is treated as an ORF (open reading frame) with a function not yet certain. This CDR3 spans 19 amino acids. The V end lost 0 bases, the J end lost 9 bases, and 27 bases lay between the germline ends. The CDR3: CASSYSPPAGPGRRGTIYF. CDR3 bases: TGTGCCAGCAGTTACTCGCCCCCGGCTGGGCCCGGTCGCCGTGGCACCATATATTTT.

This chain connects TRBV5-1 to TRBJ2-7; TRBD2 agrees at 8 bases. Unmatched junction bases numbered 7, after V lost 4 bases and J lost 4 bases. CDR1 is SGHRS and CDR2 is YFSETQ in the germline V gene. The CDR3 is made up of 14 amino acids. The CDR3 coding sequence is TGCGCCAGCAGCGAAACGGGACTAGGGTACGAGCAGTACTTC. Translating it yields CASSETGLGYEQYF. The full variable domain, with the rest looked up from reference TRBV5-1 and TRBJ2-7, is KAGVTQTPRYLIKTRGQQVTLSCSPISGHRSVSWYQQTPGQGLQFLFEYFSETQRNKGNFPGRFSGRQFSNSRSEMNVSTLELGDSALYLCASSETGLGYEQYFGPGTRLTVT.

The genes are TRBV11-2 and TRBJ1-4; D perhaps matches TRBD1 (5 bases). The CDR3 totals 15 residues. V dropped 5 bases and J dropped 10 bases, with 20 bases sitting between them. The V gene's germline CDR1 is SGHAT and CDR2 FQNNGV. The CDR3 bases are TGTGCCAGCAGCAACCGGGGGACCCTGGGAGGAAAACTGTTTTTT. This gives the protein CASSNRGTLGGKLFF.

This clone was recorded only once. The chain carries TRBV5-1 and TRBJ1-2; tentative D call: TRBD1 (6 bases). Germline V gene lookup returns CDR1 SGHRS and CDR2 YFSETQ. The CDR3 sequence is 14 residues long. Trimming cost V 4 bases and J 5 bases, with 15 bases left between them. The CDR3 region has the DNA TGCGCCAGCAGCCCAGGACAGATCCTGTATGGCTACACCTTC. Its protein is CASSPGQILYGYTF. The full variable domain, with the rest looked up from reference TRBV5-1 and TRBJ1-2, is KAGVTQTPRYLIKTRGQQVTLSCSPISGHRSVSWYQQTPGQGLQFLFEYFSETQRNKGNFPGRFSGRQFSNSRSEMNVSTLELGDSALYLCASSPGQILYGYTFGSGTRLTVV.

The chain uses TRBV2 and TRBJ1-1, with D maybe TRBD1 (5 bases). This CDR3 region has 15 residues. Germline CDR1 reads SNHLY; CDR2 reads FYNNEI. V was shortened by 7 bases and J by 4 bases, with 19 bases between the two germline ends. The CDR3 protein is CASTGRMRKGTEAFF. CDR3 nucleotides: TGTGCCAGCACGGGACGGATGAGAAAGGGCACTGAAGCTTTCTTT.

The CDR3 spells CASSLGVAGGPNTDTQYF. Here the CDR3 DNA reads TGCGCCAGCAGCTTGGGGGTAGCGGGAGGCCCTAACACAGATACGCAGTATTTT. The chain joins TRBV5-1 to TRBJ2-3; 10 bases are a match to TRBD2. V lost 0 bases and J lost 2; bases outside the gene matches: 9. The CDR3 is 18 residues long. Per germline, CDR1 SGHRS and CDR2 YFSETQ.

The rearrangement links TRBV14 to TRBJ1-6; D not certain. The CDR3 is 15 residues long. CDR1 and CDR2 from the germline V gene are SGHDN and FVKESK. Trimming removed 4 bases at V and 0 bases at J, with 7 bases between. This chain's CDR3 is CASSPSNSYNSPLHF. The CDR3 nucleotides are TGTGCCAGCAGCCCCTCGAACTCCTATAATTCACCCCTCCACTTT. Filled out from reference TRBV14 and TRBJ1-6, the complete variable domain reads EAGVTQFPSHSVIEKGQTVTLRCDPISGHDNLYWYRRVMGKEIKFLLHFVKESKQDESGMPNNRFLAERTGGTYSTLKVQPAELEDSGVYFCASSPSNSYNSPLHFGNGTRLTVT.

This clone has only one observation. CDR3 DNA sequence: TGTGCCAGCAGCGTAATCGAGCAGTACTTC. It codes for CASSVIEQYF. V is TRBV2 and J is TRBJ2-7; the D is unclear. Germline loops: CDR1 SNHLY, CDR2 FYNNEI. The CDR3 loop spans 10 amino acids. V gave up 6 bases and J gave up 6 bases, with 6 bases separating them. Full variable domain (remainder filled in from reference TRBV2 and TRBJ2-7): EPEVTQTPSHQVTQMGQEVILRCVPISNHLYFYWYRQILGQKVEFLVSFYNNEISEKSEIFDDQFSVERPDGSNFTLKIRSTKLEDSAMYFCASSVIEQYFGPGTRLTVT.

The chain has TRBV7-2 and TRBJ1-2; no clear D gene. The CDR3 runs to 15 residues. Germline CDR1 SGHTA, CDR2 FQGNSA. V was clipped by 1 base and J by 2 bases, with 11 bases between them. The chain's CDR3 is CASSLVEGSNYGYTF. CDR3 bases: TGTGCCAGCAGCTTAGTTGAGGGTTCAAACTATGGCTACACCTTC.

Only one count was recorded for this clone. This chain uses TRBV6-5 with TRBJ2-3; 7 bases map to TRBD2. Germline V CDR1 and CDR2: MNHEY, SVGAGI. This CDR3 comprises 15 residues. The V and J ends lost 2 bases and 2 bases, in that order; junction bases with no gene match: 4. The CDR3 loop is CASSYGGSPTDTQYF. CDR3 sequence (DNA): TGTGCCAGCAGTTACGGCGGGAGCCCCACAGATACGCAGTATTTT.

This chain uses TRBV28 with TRBJ2-7, with D tentatively TRBD2 (6 bases). The V gene lost 3 bases and the J gene lost 3 bases, with 12 bases spanning the gap. Germline CDR1 and CDR2: MDHEN and SYDVKM. The CDR3 is 14 residues long. The CDR3 is CASSFIGRSYEQYF. The CDR3 DNA is TGTGCCAGCAGTTTTATAGGGAGGAGCTACGAGCAGTACTTC.

As for this clone: This sample also contains other DNA sequences that code for the same CDR3. The rearrangement uses TRBV15 and TRBJ1-5; D not resolved. V was clipped by 0 bases and J by 1 base, with 4 bases between them. Germline-derived CDR1 and CDR2 are LNHNV and YYDKDF (reference sequence). The CDR3 loop spans 14 amino acids. This CDR3 reads CATSRDHSNQPQHF. The CDR3 nucleotides are TGTGCCACCAGCAGAGATCACAGCAATCAGCCCCAGCATTTT.